The present entry profiles one T cell receptor (beta chain) with its context. Its antigen is not known. The record originates from a study of T-cell reconstitution after alpha-beta-depleted transplantation in children. General study results and limits: At around two months after transplant, the alpha-beta T cells were reportedly derived from several hundred expanded clones that came from non-depleted graft cells. Several patients had high TCRbeta diversity at day 60; it came from surviving recipient T cells and thymic progenitors.

Preparation of the TCRbeta library was carried out with unique molecular identifiers. TCRdb recomputed calls from the PCR reads with MiXCR, one row per CDR3 protein. Of fewer than 750,000 distinct CDR3 sequences listed, over 25% are singletons. The CDR3 has 15 amino acids. Trimming stripped 2 bases from V and 1 base from J, with 11 bases between. This chain links TRBV12-3 or TRBV12-4 with TRBJ1-1; a weak D match, TRBD1 (6 bases). Source: PBMCs, taken before TCRalphabeta/CD19-depleted stem cell transplant. The receptor was derived from a boy younger than two with Wiskott-Aldrich syndrome, due to receive a stem cell transplant. Here the CDR3 DNA reads TGTGCCAGCAGTTTATGGGGGCGCCGGAACACTGAAGCTTTCTTT. It yields the protein CASSLWGRRNTEAFF.